Listed below are T cell receptor beta chains from one sample, sequenced in a study of cytomegalovirus exposure and HLA in healthy donors. Profiling relied on immunoSEQ multiplex PCR, and the TCRdb table lists in-frame clones only, not all of them. The profile shows around 150,000 clones, 76% of them singletons. Sequencing used PBMCs. All receptors derive from a middle-aged man in good health and CMV-seronegative. Each CDR3 is given with its conserved first and last residue. The D gene is left open where the match is weak. A row's size may be missing; if present it is once, few, many or a size class.

TRBV27	.	.	TRBJ2-7	CASSRRTLWIYEQYF	TGTGCCAGCAGTCGTCGGACTCTATGGATCTACGAGCAGTACTTC
TRBV7-3	TRBD1	.	TRBJ2-5	CASSLTGTGKETQYF	TGTGCCAGCAGCTTAACCGGGACAGGGAAAGAGACCCAGTACTTC
TRBV7-3	TRBD2	.	TRBJ2-7	CASSPGTRPYEQYF	TGTGCCAGCAGCCCCGGGACTAGACCCTACGAGCAGTACTTC
TRBV5-1	TRBD1	.	TRBJ2-6	CASSLAGGSGANVLTF	TGCGCCAGCAGCCTAGCAGGGGGCTCTGGGGCCAACGTCCTGACTTTC
TRBV5-8	.	.	TRBJ2-6	CASSSRSSGANVLTF	TGTGCCAGCAGCTCCCGTTCCTCTGGGGCCAACGTCCTGACTTTC
TRBV23-1	.	.	TRBJ2-5	CASSQSRGWGTRETQYF	TGCGCCAGCAGTCAATCTCGGGGATGGGGTACCAGGGAGACCCAGTACTTC
TRBV11-2	TRBD1	.	TRBJ2-7	CASSTRTGGVYEQYF	TGTGCCAGCAGCACCCGGACAGGGGGCGTCTACGAGCAGTACTTC
TRBV27	.	.	TRBJ1-3	CASSLDRTGNTIYF	TGTGCCAGCTCCCTTGACAGAACTGGAAACACCATATATTTT
TRBV7-9	.	.	TRBJ1-3	CASSLGLYAPSGNTIYF	TGTGCCAGCAGCTTAGGGTTGTACGCGCCCTCTGGAAACACCATATATTTT
TRBV6-1	.	.	TRBJ1-6	CASSDLRTIYNSPLHF	TGTGCCAGCAGTGACCTCCGGACAATCTATAATTCACCCCTCCACTTT
TRBV7-2	.	.	TRBJ2-5	CASSQGEERRTQYF	TGTGCCAGCAGTCAAGGGGAGGAAAGGAGGACCCAGTACTTC
TRBV7-6	.	.	TRBJ2-3	CASSLARLGTDTQYF	TGTGCCAGCAGCTTAGCCAGACTAGGCACAGATACGCAGTATTTT
TRBV7-9	.	.	TRBJ1-5	CASSLDQVNQPQHF	TGTGCCAGCAGCTTAGATCAGGTCAATCAGCCCCAGCATTTT
TRBV10-2	.	once	TRBJ2-2	CASSEQGRTGELFF	TGCGCCAGCAGTGAGCAGGGGCGGACCGGGGAGCTGTTTTTT
TRBV5-6	.	.	TRBJ2-5	CASSLGNRDGTETQYF	TGTGCCAGCAGCTTAGGGAACAGGGACGGGACGGAGACCCAGTACTTC
TRBV19	.	.	TRBJ2-5	CASSILGFQGGETQYF	TGTGCCAGTAGTATTTTAGGGTTTCAGGGTGGAGAGACCCAGTACTTC
TRBV6-5	TRBD2	.	TRBJ2-3	CASGLAGGQTDTQYF	TGTGCCAGCGGGCTAGCGGGGGGGCAGACAGATACGCAGTATTTT
TRBV27	.	once	TRBJ2-1	CASSLSQGSYNEQFF	TGTGCCAGCAGTTTATCGCAGGGGTCCTACAATGAGCAGTTCTTC
TRBV28	.	.	TRBJ2-1	CASSLTGTVYNEQFF	TGTGCCAGCAGTTTAACCGGGACTGTCTACAATGAGCAGTTCTTC
TRBV7-2	.	.	TRBJ2-7	CASSWAGNRDEQYF	TGTGCCAGCAGCTGGGCCGGGAACAGGGACGAGCAGTACTTC
TRBV7-8	.	.	TRBJ2-7	CASSPYRGYEQYF	TGTGCCAGCAGCCCCTACCGAGGCTACGAGCAGTACTTC
TRBV7-9	TRBD2	.	TRBJ2-7	CASSLAGSGTYEQYF	TGTGCCAGCAGCTTAGCAGGTAGCGGGACCTACGAGCAGTACTTC
TRBV2	TRBD2	once	TRBJ2-3	CASTKAGGQSDTQYF	TGTGCCAGCACGAAAGCGGGGGGGCAATCTGATACGCAGTATTTT
TRBV28	TRBD1	.	TRBJ2-5	CASSFSRDRQYF	TGTGCCAGCAGTTTCTCCCGGGACAGGCAGTACTTC
TRBV7-6	TRBD2	.	TRBJ2-3	CASSSLLAGAQDTQYF	TGTGCCAGCAGCTCCTTACTAGCGGGGGCGCAAGATACGCAGTATTTT
TRBV27	.	.	TRBJ2-7	CASVRDSTSYEQYF	TGTGCCAGCGTCCGGGACTCCACATCCTACGAGCAGTACTTC
TRBV19	.	.	TRBJ2-2	CASRRRVMNTGELFF	TGTGCCAGTAGGAGGAGGGTCATGAACACCGGGGAGCTGTTTTTT
TRBV6-1	.	.	TRBJ2-7	CASSEDRALTYEQYF	TGTGCCAGCAGTGAAGACAGGGCTCTAACCTACGAGCAGTACTTC
TRBV2	.	.	TRBJ2-7	CASRRLTYEQYF	TGTGCCAGCAGGCGATTAACCTACGAGCAGTACTTC
TRBV5-6	TRBD2	.	TRBJ2-7	CASSLEGLAGGPSYEQYF	TGTGCCAGCAGCTTGGAGGGACTAGCGGGGGGGCCTTCCTACGAGCAGTACTTC
TRBV15	.	.	TRBJ2-7	CATSSALGALRSYEQYF	TGTGCCACCAGCAGCGCCCTTGGGGCCTTAAGATCCTACGAGCAGTACTTC
TRBV28	.	.	TRBJ2-7	CASNSHRSYEQYF	TGTGCCAGCAACAGCCACCGCTCCTACGAGCAGTACTTC
TRBV7-9	.	.	TRBJ2-5	CASSFGRAEETQYF	TGTGCCAGCAGCTTCGGCAGGGCAGAGGAGACCCAGTACTTC
TRBV6-5	TRBD2	.	TRBJ2-7	CASSFGLAKSYEQYF	TGTGCCAGCAGTTTCGGACTAGCGAAATCCTACGAGCAGTACTTC
TRBV18	.	.	TRBJ2-2	CASSPERNTGELFF	TGTGCCAGCTCACCGGAGCGGAACACCGGGGAGCTGTTTTTT
TRBV21-1	.	.	TRBJ2-7	CASTTRRDREAYEQYF	TGTGCCAGCACCACACGCCGGGACAGGGAAGCCTACGAGCAGTACTTC
TRBV28	.	.	TRBJ2-7	CASSFVQGTDEQYF	TGTGCCAGCAGTTTCGTCCAGGGTACGGACGAGCAGTACTTC
TRBV6-1	TRBD2	.	TRBJ2-5	CASSAQGGLAGGRETQYF	TGTGCCAGCAGTGCCCAAGGCGGTCTAGCGGGAGGCCGAGAGACCCAGTACTTC
TRBV28	.	.	TRBJ2-3	CASKPHSGARITDTQYF	TGTGCCAGCAAACCTCATAGCGGAGCCAGAATCACAGATACGCAGTATTTT
TRBV4-1	.	.	TRBJ1-1	CASSQSGGAEAFF	TGCGCCAGCAGCCAGAGTGGAGGGGCTGAAGCTTTCTTT
TRBV7-8	TRBD1	.	TRBJ2-5	CASTKDRDQETQYF	TGTGCCAGCACCAAAGACAGGGACCAAGAGACCCAGTACTTC
TRBV27	TRBD2	.	TRBJ2-7	CASSLGGLAGPYEQYF	TGTGCCAGCAGTTTAGGGGGGCTAGCGGGACCCTACGAGCAGTACTTC
TRBV2	.	.	TRBJ1-2	CASSLDKNYGYTF	TGTGCCAGCAGTTTAGACAAGAACTATGGCTACACCTTC
TRBV18	.	.	TRBJ2-7	CASSHPRVNYEQYF	TGTGCCAGCTCACATCCCAGGGTGAACTACGAGCAGTACTTC
TRBV27	TRBD2	.	TRBJ2-1	CASKGLAFEQFF	TGTGCCAGCAAGGGACTAGCGTTCGAGCAGTTCTTC
TRBV4-3	TRBD2	once	TRBJ2-7	CASSLSGGSYEQYF	TGCGCCAGCAGCCTTAGCGGGGGCTCCTACGAGCAGTACTTC
TRBV30	.	.	TRBJ1-4	CVKGEGVPSEKLFF	TGTGTAAAGGGAGAGGGGGTGCCTAGTGAAAAACTGTTTTTT
TRBV7-3	TRBD1	.	TRBJ2-7	CASSPTGTGVNEQYF	TGTGCCAGCAGCCCGACCGGGACAGGGGTCAACGAGCAGTACTTC
TRBV29-1	.	few	TRBJ2-3	CSVHERVSSTDTQYF	TGCAGCGTCCACGAGCGGGTCTCTAGCACAGATACGCAGTATTTT
TRBV11-3	.	.	TRBJ2-3	CASSHGGLRTDTQYF	TGTGCCAGCAGCCATGGGGGACTCCGCACAGATACGCAGTATTTT
TRBV7-2	.	.	TRBJ1-6	CASSFGVGGGPYNSPLHF	TGTGCCAGCAGCTTCGGGGTCGGGGGAGGGCCCTATAATTCACCCCTCCACTTT
TRBV19	.	.	TRBJ1-2	CASSIRVSYTF	TGTGCCAGTAGTATCCGCGTGAGCTACACCTTC
TRBV9	.	few	TRBJ2-4	CASSRDTQDIQYF	TGTGCCAGCAGCCGGGACACCCAGGACATTCAGTACTTC
TRBV6-5	TRBD1	once	TRBJ1-2	CATYSTGGASYGYTF	TGTGCCACCTATTCGACAGGGGGCGCCTCTTATGGCTACACCTTC
TRBV19	TRBD1	once	TRBJ1-6	CASRGQGDNSPLHF	TGTGCCAGTAGGGGACAGGGCGATAATTCACCCCTCCACTTT
TRBV7-9	TRBD1	.	TRBJ2-3	CASSRTGEGTDTQYF	TGTGCCAGCAGCCGGACAGGGGAGGGGACAGATACGCAGTATTTT
TRBV7-2	.	.	TRBJ2-6	CASSRPGVSGANVLTF	TGTGCCAGCAGCAGACCGGGGGTCTCTGGGGCCAACGTCCTGACTTTC
TRBV5-4	TRBD2	.	TRBJ2-3	CASSPGGTDTQYF	TGTGCCAGCAGCCCGGGGGGGACAGATACGCAGTATTTT
TRBV2	TRBD1	.	TRBJ2-7	CASTRGQGQYEQYF	TGTGCCAGCACCCGGGGACAGGGTCAGTACGAGCAGTACTTC